This TCR beta chain was observed in a study of cytomegalovirus exposure and HLA in healthy donors. Study details: HLA-typed donors contributed about 85 million unique TCRs, which were held in an early data release.

PCR used 60 Vbeta primers and 13 Jbeta primers. The data were produced by immunoSEQ multiplex PCR, yet TCRdb's version contains in-frame clones alone and is incomplete. Its table lists approximately 180,000 clones. J gave up 8 bases and V 5 bases, and 6 bases lay outside the gene matches. This CDR3 has 14 amino acids. CDR1 MDHEN and CDR2 SYDVKM come from the germline V gene. For this clone: The antigen is undetermined.

Overall study findings and caveats: A later analysis linked a missense DCLRE1C variant to TCR beta V- and J-gene trimming.

The chain recombines TRBV28 with TRBJ2-1, with 10 bases identical to TRBD2. This sequence was found in a man aged 25-40 years in good health and CMV-seronegative. Material for sequencing was PBMCs. CDR3 in amino acids: CASSNRLAGDEQFF. CDR3 nucleotide sequence: TGTGCCAGCAGTAATCGACTAGCGGGCGATGAGCAGTTCTTC.